Presented here are 16 T cell receptor beta chains from one specimen sequenced in a study of regulatory T cells in long-lasting Graves disease. Arm-PCR of CDR3 regions and iRepertoire HTBI primers were used to build TCR beta libraries. One entry per CDR3 protein results from TCRdb running MiXCR on the multiplex PCR reads. This sample has hundreds of thousands of distinct CDR3 sequences, with approximately 16% found just once. Regarding time point: newly diagnosed GD, antithyroid drugs for less than 3 months. PBMC-derived RNA was used for the TCR library. These sequences were also reported in another study, on T cells in Graves' hyperthyroidism and ophthalmopathy.

The sample here was peripheral blood mononuclear cells (PBMCs), taken at new diagnosis, from a patient treated with antithyroid drugs. These receptor sequences come from a woman aged 25 to 39 with Graves disease.

The sample holds a few counts of this clonotype. A single base separates this from a much larger clone, so it may be a read error. This chain links TRBV6-1 with TRBJ2-1; possibly TRBD1 for D (6 bases). Trimming stripped 6 bases from V and 13 bases from J, with 19 bases between. This CDR3 is built from 13 residues. Germline CDR1 reads MNHNS; CDR2 reads SASEGT. DNA for the CDR3: TGTGCCAGCAGCCAATTCCGACAGGAGACCCAGTTCTTC. The encoded protein is CASSQFRQETQFF.

This clonotype was seen repeatedly, ten times or more. This rearrangement joins TRBV27 to TRBJ2-3; D might be TRBD2 (6 bases). Looked up from germline, CDR1 is MNHEY and CDR2 is SMNVEV (reference sequence). The CDR3 totals 11 residues. Deletions cut 7 bases from V and 4 bases from J, with 6 bases between. The CDR3 region has the DNA TGTGCCAGCATAGCGGCAGATACGCAGTATTTT. Its protein product is CASIAADTQYF.

The chain employs TRBV4-1 and TRBJ1-3; TRBD1 is a possible D gene (5 bases). Trimming pared 3 bases from V and 0 bases from J, leaving 12 bases between. The germline V gene has CDR1 MGHRA and CDR2 YSYEKL. The CDR3 has 16 amino acids. CDR3 amino acids: CASSHGTGPSGNTIYF. CDR3 nucleotides: TGCGCCAGCAGCCATGGTACAGGCCCCTCTGGAAACACCATATATTTT.

This rearrangement joins TRBV19 to TRBJ1-1; no clear D. Germline values: CDR1 LNHDA, CDR2 SQIVND (reference sequence). The length of the CDR3 is 11 residues. Trimming removed 1 base from V and 4 bases from J, with 1 base in between. The CDR3 region is CASSIGTEAFF. The CDR3 bases are TGTGCCAGTAGTATAGGCACTGAAGCTTTCTTT.

The chain links TRBV28 to TRBJ2-3; the match to TRBD2 covers 10 bases. Trimming took 8 bases from V and 4 from J; bases not matched to a gene: 6. Germline CDR1 MDHEN, CDR2 SYDVKM. This CDR3 is 14 amino acids long. CDR3 sequence: CASRSSGSADTQYF. CDR3 nucleotide sequence: TGTGCCAGCCGGTCTAGCGGGAGTGCAGATACGCAGTATTTT.

This clonotype was counted between two and nine times. The chain recombines TRBV5-5 with TRBJ2-3, with 7 bases fitting TRBD2. Trimming at V came to 2 bases and at J to 6 bases, leaving 3 bases not matched to a gene. The length of the CDR3 is 13 residues. Germline loops: CDR1 SGHKS, CDR2 YYEKEE (reference sequence). DNA of the CDR3: TGTGCCAGCAGCTTCACTAGCGCTGATACGCAGTATTTT. This encodes CASSFTSADTQYF. Drawing the rest from reference TRBV5-5 and TRBJ2-3, the complete variable domain is DAGVTQSPTHLIKTRGQQVTLRCSPISGHKSVSWYQQVLGQGPQFIFQYYEKEERGRGNFPDRFSARQFPNYSSELNVNALLLGDSALYLCASSFTSADTQYFGPGTRLTVL.

At least ten counts were recorded for this clonotype. The V call is TRBV7-3, the J call TRBJ2-1, with 12 nucleotides matching TRBD2. In germline, CDR1 is SGHTA, CDR2 FQGTGA. This CDR3 is built from 19 residues. With 2 bases clipped from V and 0 bases from J, the junction kept 8 bases outside the gene matches. The CDR3 sequence is CASSLLLAGGPSSYNEQFF. CDR3 sequence (DNA): TGTGCCAGCAGCTTACTACTAGCGGGAGGCCCGAGCTCCTACAATGAGCAGTTCTTC.

CDR3 in DNA: TGTGCCAGCAGCAGATCCCCACGAGAGACCCAGTACTTC. Amino acid sequence: CASSRSPRETQYF. This chain uses TRBV7-9 with TRBJ2-5; no clear D. Germline-derived CDR1 and CDR2 are SEHNR and FQNEAQ (reference sequence). V lost 5 bases and J 4 bases, leaving 11 bases between the germline ends. This CDR3 is 13 amino acids long.

This clonotype was observed many times. CDR3 sequence: CASSRRAGVASTYEQYF. For the CDR3, the DNA is TGTGCCAGCAGCCGACGGGCCGGGGTGGCTTCTACCTACGAGCAGTACTTC. The chain combines TRBV3-1 with TRBJ2-7; tentative D call: TRBD2 (5 bases). The ends were cut back, 4 bases at V and 2 bases at J, with 21 bases in the middle. The V gene's germline CDR1 is LGHDT and CDR2 YNNKEL (reference sequence). The CDR3 consists of 17 residues.

This clonotype was counted many times. The gene calls are TRBV4-3 and TRBJ2-7; 7 nucleotides line up with TRBD2. This CDR3 has 15 amino acids. The V segment lost 4 bases and the J segment 2 bases; nucleotides outside the gene matches: 8. Per the germline V gene, CDR1 is LGHNA and CDR2 is YSLEER. The CDR3 bases are TGCGCCAGCAGCCCGGGACTATTTTTTACCTACGAGCAGTACTTC. Its translation: CASSPGLFFTYEQYF.

Many counts were recorded for this clonotype. The CDR3 DNA follows: TGCGCCAGCAGCCCCGCCGCAGAAAACAATGAGCAGTTCTTC. Protein sequence: CASSPAAENNEQFF. The rearrangement links TRBV5-1 to TRBJ2-1, with D unclear. V lost 4 bases and J lost 5, with 13 bases in between. The CDR3 loop spans 14 amino acids. Germline values: CDR1 SGHRS, CDR2 YFSETQ.

Turning to this clonotype: A single base separates this from a much larger clone, so it may be a read error. The genes are TRBV5-1 and TRBJ1-1; TRBD1 aligns across 8 bases. J gave up 7 bases and V 7 bases, and 12 bases lay outside the gene matches. The CDR3 loop spans 14 amino acids. Germline V lookup: CDR1 SGHRS, CDR2 YFSETQ. CDR3 DNA sequence: TGCGCCAGCGCCCGGGGCAGGGGGCCTTATGAAGCTTTCTTT. Translation gives CASARGRGPYEAFF. Supplemented by reference TRBV5-1 and TRBJ1-1, the full variable domain reads KAGVTQTPRYLIKTRGQQVTLSCSPISGHRSVSWYQQTPGQGLQFLFEYFSETQRNKGNFPGRFSGRQFSNSRSEMNVSTLELGDSALYLCASARGRGPYEAFFGQGTRLTVV.

This clonotype was picked up a small number of times. The chain couples TRBV30 to TRBJ2-3, with 9 positions matching TRBD2. Germline V gene data show CDR1 as GTSNPN and CDR2 as SVGIG (reference sequence). The CDR3 is made up of 16 amino acids. The V and J ends lost 2 bases and 1 base, in that order; junction bases with no gene match: 7. The DNA of the CDR3 is TGTGCCTGGAGTCCCCAGACTAGCGGAGGCACAGATACGCAGTATTTT. This gives the protein CAWSPQTSGGTDTQYF.

This clonotype came up many times. V and J are TRBV7-2 and TRBJ2-7; possibly TRBD1 or TRBD2 for D (5 bases each). The germline V and J ends were trimmed by 3 bases and 7 bases, with 16 bases remaining between them. CDR3 size: 14 residues. Germline loops: CDR1 SGHTA, CDR2 FQGNSA. The CDR3 DNA sequence: TGTGCCAGCAGCTTGACTTCAGGGACGGGGGAGCAGTACTTC. Its protein product is CASSLTSGTGEQYF. The full variable domain, in which reference TRBV7-2 and TRBJ2-7 provide the parts outside the CDR3, is GAGVSQSPSNKVTEKGKDVELRCDPISGHTALYWYRQSLGQGLEFLIYFQGNSAPDKSGLPSDRFSAERTGGSVSTLTIQRTQQEDSAVYLCASSLTSGTGEQYFGPGTRLTVT.

CDR3 bases: TGTGCCAGCAGCTTAGCTCTCGAGGGGTCCCTCACTAAAAGCTCCTACAATGAGCAGTTCTTC. This codes for CASSLALEGSLTKSSYNEQFF. The rearrangement joins TRBV7-9 to TRBJ2-1; either TRBD1 or TRBD2 may fit D (5 bases each). The CDR3 is made up of 21 amino acids. The V end lost 0 bases, the J end lost 0 bases, and 24 bases lay between the germline ends. The germline V gene encodes CDR1 SEHNR and CDR2 FQNEAQ (reference sequence).

Many counts were recorded for this clonotype. This chain uses TRBV18 with TRBJ1-1; D may be TRBD1 (6 bases). V was clipped by 1 base and J by 8 bases, with 14 bases between them. CDR1 and CDR2 from the germline V gene are KGHSH and LQKENI. The CDR3 sequence is 14 residues long. The CDR3 protein is CASSPLRGRYEAFF. In nucleotides, the CDR3 is TGTGCCAGCTCACCACTCAGGGGACGCTACGAAGCTTTCTTT.